The clone carrying this T cell receptor (beta chain) occurred many times. The source of the sample is a study of cytomegalovirus exposure and HLA in healthy donors. Germline-derived CDR1 and CDR2 are MNHEY and SVGAGI. Deletions cut 2 bases from V and 2 bases from J, with 10 bases between. This CDR3 region has 14 residues. In the PCR, 60 Vbeta and 13 Jbeta primers were used. The authors' processing: A follow-up analysis tallied around 80 million unique TCR beta chains, about 11 million shared. The method was immunoSEQ multiplex PCR; TCRdb's version includes in-frame clones alone and lacks a portion of them. V, J and clone size are taken as reported in that table, and D and trimming were inferred from the DNA itself. The repertoire consists of around 130,000 clones, with approximately 74% occurring once and the leading ten covering around 7%.

The gene calls are TRBV6-5 and TRBJ2-7; D may be TRBD2 (6 bases). This receptor was obtained from a man aged 40-55 years in good health and CMV-seropositive. Sequenced: PBMCs. The CDR3 loop reads CASSYGTPTYEQYF. As DNA, the CDR3 is TGTGCCAGCAGTTACGGGACTCCCACCTACGAGCAGTACTTC.